Presented here are 14 T cell receptor beta chains from one specimen sequenced in a study of response to subunit inactivated influenza vaccine. From the RT-PCR reads, TCRdb called clonotypes with MiXCR, one entry per CDR3 protein. The sample shows some 850,000 distinct CDR3 sequences, about 18% of them seen only once. The sample consisted of PBMCs from blood, taken around 5 days after vaccination. The origin of the receptors is a man aged 50 to 59 who received an inactivated influenza vaccine.

This clonotype was seen many times. The chain recombines TRBV7-9 with TRBJ2-7; D tentatively fits TRBD1 or TRBD2 (5 bases each). The CDR3 consists of 16 residues. The germline CDR1 and CDR2 sequences are SEHNR and FQNEAQ (reference sequence). V lost 0 bases and J lost 4, with 16 bases in between. The CDR3 loop reads CASSLARQGVVYEQYF. CDR3 DNA: TGTGCCAGCAGCTTAGCCCGGCAGGGAGTGGTTTACGAGCAGTACTTC.

This clonotype was recorded a few times. The rearrangement links TRBV12-3 or TRBV12-4 to TRBJ1-2; TRBD1 agrees at 10 bases. The J segment lost 3 bases and the V segment lost 3 bases, leaving 4 bases of the junction unmatched. The CDR3 is made up of 15 amino acids. For the CDR3, the DNA is TGTGCCAGCAGTTTCAGGGGACAGGGGCACTATGGCTACACCTTC. Protein product: CASSFRGQGHYGYTF.

This clonotype has a count of ten or more. This sequence joins TRBV20-1 and TRBJ2-7; 10 nucleotides match TRBD2. Germline V gene data show CDR1 as DFQATT and CDR2 as SNEGSKA (reference sequence). The trim removed 2 bases at V and 0 bases at J, leaving 10 bases unmatched. This CDR3 spans 17 amino acids. The CDR3 reads CSARRPNSGGRSYEQYF. In DNA form, the CDR3 reads TGCAGTGCTAGAAGGCCCAATAGCGGGGGGCGCTCCTACGAGCAGTACTTC.

This clonotype came up a few times. The J gene is TRBJ1-1, the V gene TRBV5-1, with 7 bases matching TRBD1. The CDR3 sequence is 13 residues long. Germline values: CDR1 SGHRS, CDR2 YFSETQ. The V segment lost 0 bases and the J segment 8 bases; nucleotides outside the gene matches: 4. As DNA, the CDR3 is TGCGCCAGCAGCTTGGTTTGGGACAGCGAAGCTTTCTTT. This gives the protein CASSLVWDSEAFF.

This chain links TRBV27 with TRBJ2-1; D call uncertain. The V and J ends lost 2 bases and 5 bases respectively, with 10 bases between them. Germline lookup yields CDR1 MNHEY and CDR2 SMNVEV (reference sequence). The CDR3 length is 14 residues. CDR3 sequence (DNA): TGTGCCAGCAGTTTAGAGGAGAGGAACAATGAGCAGTTCTTC. Translated: CASSLEERNNEQFF.

This clonotype was detected many times. The chain combines TRBV12-3 or TRBV12-4 with TRBJ1-1; D is uncertain. The CDR3 has 16 residues. V lost 5 bases, J lost 1 base, and 17 bases lay in between. Here the CDR3 reads CASSTSRGEPNTEAFF. For the CDR3, the DNA is TGTGCCAGCAGTACGAGTAGAGGAGAACCGAACACTGAAGCTTTCTTT.

This clonotype was seen a handful of times. The chain employs TRBV10-3 and TRBJ1-3; 7 nucleotides align to TRBD1. The V segment lost 4 bases and the J segment 0 bases; nucleotides outside the gene matches: 6. Germline-derived CDR1 and CDR2 are ENHRY and SYGVKD. The CDR3 runs to 16 residues. The CDR3 loop reads CAISGQGISSGNTIYF. The CDR3 coding sequence is TGTGCCATCAGTGGACAGGGAATTAGCTCTGGAAACACCATATATTTT.

This clonotype was counted at least ten times. CDR3 in amino acids: CSASEGSSNYGYTF. CDR3 bases: TGCAGTGCTAGCGAGGGCAGTTCCAACTATGGCTACACCTTC. The V call is TRBV20-1, the J call TRBJ1-2; D remains ambiguous. The CDR3 covers 14 residues. Per the germline V gene, CDR1 is DFQATT and CDR2 is SNEGSKA (reference sequence). V was pared by 3 bases and J by 2 bases, with 13 bases between.

This chain's CDR3 is CASSQTPQGSGYEQFF. The CDR3 DNA sequence: TGCGCCAGCAGCCAAACTCCGCAGGGGTCGGGCTATGAGCAGTTCTTC. V gene TRBV5-1 combines with J gene TRBJ2-1; maybe TRBD1 (6 bases). The CDR3 contains 16 residues. Looked up from germline, CDR1 is SGHRS and CDR2 is YFSETQ. Trimming removed 4 bases at V and 8 bases at J, with 22 bases between.

The chain carries TRBV25-1 and TRBJ2-7; 11 positions match TRBD2. V was pared by 8 bases and J by 5 bases, with 8 bases of the junction left unmatched. The germline gives CDR1 MGHDK, CDR2 SYGVNS. The CDR3 consists of 14 residues. The CDR3 region is CASRFSGGGDEQYF. CDR3 bases: TGTGCCAGCCGATTTAGCGGGGGGGGTGACGAGCAGTACTTC.

This clonotype appeared many times. The gene calls are TRBV20-1 and TRBJ2-2; the match to TRBD1 covers 7 bases. CDR3 length: 14 amino acids. Germline V gene data show CDR1 as DFQATT and CDR2 as SNEGSKA (reference sequence). Losses at the gene ends were 4 bases for V and 5 bases for J; bases not matched to a gene: 7. CDR3 in DNA: TGCAGTGCTACCGACAGGGTTAAGACCGGGGAGCTGTTTTTT. It translates to CSATDRVKTGELFF.

This clonotype was observed at least ten times. The chain couples TRBV29-1 to TRBJ2-3; TRBD2 matches 7 bases. Germline lookup yields CDR1 SQVTM and CDR2 ANQGSEA. With V trimmed by 3 bases and J by 0 bases, 30 bases remained unmatched. The CDR3 runs 23 residues. Here the CDR3 DNA reads TGCAGCGTTGACGCTGTCAGAATAAGGAAGCTAGCGGAGAACACTATAAGCACAGATACGCAGTATTTT. Its protein product is CSVDAVRIRKLAENTISTDTQYF.

V gene TRBV4-1 combines with J gene TRBJ2-2; 10 bases map to TRBD2. The CDR3 is made up of 16 amino acids. Germline trimming cut 4 bases from V and 6 bases from J; bases unmatched to any gene: 8. CDR1 and CDR2 (germline): MGHRA, YSYEKL. CDR3: CASSLLLAGNAGELFF. The CDR3, as DNA: TGCGCCAGCAGCCTCCTACTAGCGGGAAATGCCGGGGAGCTGTTTTTT.

The chain couples TRBV9 to TRBJ2-7, with D perhaps TRBD2 (6 bases). CDR3 length: 15 residues. The V gene lost 0 bases and the J gene lost 2 bases, with 12 bases spanning the gap. CDR1 SGDLS and CDR2 YYNGEE come from the germline V gene. In DNA form, the CDR3 reads TGTGCCAGCAGCGTAGCTACGGGAGCCACCTACGAGCAGTACTTC. Protein: CASSVATGATYEQYF. The entire variable domain, with the rest obtained from reference TRBV9 and TRBJ2-7, is as follows: DSGVTQTPKHLITATGQRVTLRCSPRSGDLSVYWYQQSLDQGLQFLIQYYNGEERAKGNILERFSAQQFPDLHSELNLSSLELGDSALYFCASSVATGATYEQYFGPGTRLTVT.